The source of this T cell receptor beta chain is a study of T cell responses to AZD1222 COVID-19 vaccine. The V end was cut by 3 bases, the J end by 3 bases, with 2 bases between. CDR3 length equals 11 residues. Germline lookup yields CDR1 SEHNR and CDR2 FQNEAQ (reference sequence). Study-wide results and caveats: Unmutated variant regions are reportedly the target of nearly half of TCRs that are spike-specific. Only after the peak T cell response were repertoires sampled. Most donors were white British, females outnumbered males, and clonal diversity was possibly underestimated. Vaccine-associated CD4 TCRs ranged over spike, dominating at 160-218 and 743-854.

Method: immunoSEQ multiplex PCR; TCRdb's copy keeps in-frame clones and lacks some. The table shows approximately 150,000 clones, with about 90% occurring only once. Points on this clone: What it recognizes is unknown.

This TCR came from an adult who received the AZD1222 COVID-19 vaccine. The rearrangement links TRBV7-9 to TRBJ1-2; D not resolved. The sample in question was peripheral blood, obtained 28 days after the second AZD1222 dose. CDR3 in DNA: TGTGCCAGCAGCTTCGACTATGGCTACACCTTC. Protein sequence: CASSFDYGYTF.